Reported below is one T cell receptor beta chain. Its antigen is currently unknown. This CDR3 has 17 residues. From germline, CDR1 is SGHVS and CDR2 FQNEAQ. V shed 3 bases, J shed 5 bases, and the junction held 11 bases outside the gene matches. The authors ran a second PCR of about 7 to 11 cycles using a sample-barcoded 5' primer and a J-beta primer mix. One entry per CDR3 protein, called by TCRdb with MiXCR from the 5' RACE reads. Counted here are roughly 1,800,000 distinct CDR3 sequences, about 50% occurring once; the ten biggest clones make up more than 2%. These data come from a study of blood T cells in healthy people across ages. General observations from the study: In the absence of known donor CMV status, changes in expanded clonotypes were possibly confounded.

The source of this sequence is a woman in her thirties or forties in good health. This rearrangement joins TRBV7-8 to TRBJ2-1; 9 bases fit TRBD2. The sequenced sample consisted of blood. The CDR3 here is CASSFRFAERGDNEQFF. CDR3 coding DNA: TGTGCCAGCAGCTTCAGGTTTGCGGAGCGGGGGGACAATGAGCAGTTCTTC.